These 2 T cell receptor beta chains came from one sample sequenced in a study of T cells in Graves' hyperthyroidism and ophthalmopathy. RNA transcripts were the template for amplifying TCR beta CDR3 regions. With the HTBI primer set, the TCR CDR3 went through a first round of RT-PCR. Using its own MiXCR run on the multiplex PCR reads, TCRdb lists one record per CDR3 protein. The sample comprises around 420,000 distinct CDR3 sequences, approximately 14% of which are singletons, and 13% to 15% rests with the top ten. The sample consisted of blood. The receptor set was obtained from a woman aged 18-35 years with Graves' hyperthyroidism.

This clonotype was observed at least ten times. The chain uses TRBV2 and TRBJ2-7; 7 bases are a match to TRBD2. Trimming took 6 bases from V and 5 from J; bases not matched to a gene: 4. Germline loops: CDR1 SNHLY, CDR2 FYNNEI. The CDR3 runs to 12 residues. The CDR3 sequence: CASRGGIDEQYF. The CDR3 bases are TGTGCCAGCAGGGGGGGGATCGACGAGCAGTACTTC.

This clonotype has more than one count but fewer than ten. The chain combines TRBV6-2 or TRBV6-3 with TRBJ2-6, with D perhaps matching TRBD1 or TRBD2 (5 bases each). The germline CDR1 and CDR2 sequences are MNHEY and SVGEGT. The CDR3 is made up of 16 amino acids. The germline V and J ends were trimmed by 5 bases and 1 base, with 12 bases remaining between them. The CDR3 nucleotides read TGTGCCAGCAGTCCAACTTGGGGGTCTGGGGCCAACGTCCTGACTTTC. This encodes CASSPTWGSGANVLTF.